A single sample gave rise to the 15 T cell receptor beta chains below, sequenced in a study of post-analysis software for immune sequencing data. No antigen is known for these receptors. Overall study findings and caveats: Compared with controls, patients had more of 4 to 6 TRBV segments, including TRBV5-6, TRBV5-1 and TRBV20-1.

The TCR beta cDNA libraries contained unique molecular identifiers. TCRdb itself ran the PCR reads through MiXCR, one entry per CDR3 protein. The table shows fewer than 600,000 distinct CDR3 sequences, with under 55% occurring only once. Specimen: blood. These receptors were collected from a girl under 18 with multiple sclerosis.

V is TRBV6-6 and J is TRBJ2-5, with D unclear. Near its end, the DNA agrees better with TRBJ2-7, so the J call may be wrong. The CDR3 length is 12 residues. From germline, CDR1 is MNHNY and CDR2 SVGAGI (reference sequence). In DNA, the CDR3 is TGTGCCAGCAGTTATAAGGTCTACGAGCAGTACTTC. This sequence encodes CASSYKVYEQYF.

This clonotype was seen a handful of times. CDR3 sequence: CASSLKPVTDTQYF. The CDR3 coding sequence is TGTGCCAGCAGCTTAAAGCCGGTAACAGATACGCAGTATTTT. The rearrangement joins TRBV7-3 to TRBJ2-3; no reliable D call. The length of the CDR3 is 14 residues. Per germline, CDR1 SGHTA and CDR2 FQGTGA. V shed 1 base and J shed 3 bases, with 8 bases lying between them.

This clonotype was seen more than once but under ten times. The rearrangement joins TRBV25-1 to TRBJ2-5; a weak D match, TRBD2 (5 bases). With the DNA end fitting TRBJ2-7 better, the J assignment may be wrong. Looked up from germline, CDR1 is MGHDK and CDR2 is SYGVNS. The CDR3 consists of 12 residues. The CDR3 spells CASMDGIYEQYF. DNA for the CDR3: TGTGCCAGCATGGACGGGATCTACGAGCAGTACTTC.

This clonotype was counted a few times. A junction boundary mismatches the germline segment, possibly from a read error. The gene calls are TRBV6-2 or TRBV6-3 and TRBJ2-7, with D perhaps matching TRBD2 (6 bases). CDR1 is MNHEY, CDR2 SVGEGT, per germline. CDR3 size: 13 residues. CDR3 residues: CAGSWRDGREQYF. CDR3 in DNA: TGTGCCGGCAGTTGGCGGGACGGAAGGGAGCAGTACTTC.

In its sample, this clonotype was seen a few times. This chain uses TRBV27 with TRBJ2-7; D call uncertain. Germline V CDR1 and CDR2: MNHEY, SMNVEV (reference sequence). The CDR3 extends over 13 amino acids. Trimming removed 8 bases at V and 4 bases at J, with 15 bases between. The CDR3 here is CASAYSDQYEQYF. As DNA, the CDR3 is TGTGCCAGCGCCTACTCGGACCAATACGAGCAGTACTTC.

The CDR3 DNA is TGCAGCGTCGGACTAGCGGAGCACTACGAGCAGTACTTC. This gives the protein CSVGLAEHYEQYF. V is TRBV29-1 and J is TRBJ2-7, with 10 bases identical to TRBD2. With 6 bases clipped from V and 3 bases from J, the junction kept 5 bases outside the gene matches. The CDR3 length is 13 residues. The germline CDR1 and CDR2 sequences are SQVTM and ANQGSEA.

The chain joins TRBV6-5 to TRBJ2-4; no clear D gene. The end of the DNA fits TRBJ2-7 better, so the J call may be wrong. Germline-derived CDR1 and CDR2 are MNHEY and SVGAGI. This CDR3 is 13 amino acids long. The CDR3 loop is CASSRRISYEQYF. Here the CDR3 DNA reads TGTGCCAGCAGTCGACGGATCTCCTACGAGCAGTACTTC.

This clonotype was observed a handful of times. The chain's CDR3 is CSVTGATGTYEQYF. DNA for the CDR3: TGCAGCGTTACGGGGGCGACAGGGACTTACGAGCAGTACTTC. V and J are TRBV29-1 and TRBJ2-7, with D maybe TRBD1 (7 bases). CDR1 is SQVTM and CDR2 is ANQGSEA in the germline V gene. V lost 5 bases to trimming and J lost 4 bases, with 18 bases between them. CDR3 size: 14 residues.

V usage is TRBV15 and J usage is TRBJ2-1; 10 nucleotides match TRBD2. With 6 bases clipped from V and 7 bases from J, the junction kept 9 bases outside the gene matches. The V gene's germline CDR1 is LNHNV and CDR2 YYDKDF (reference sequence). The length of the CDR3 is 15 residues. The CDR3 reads CATSRRTSGGNEQFF. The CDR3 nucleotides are TGTGCCACCAGTAGAAGGACTAGCGGAGGGAATGAGCAGTTCTTC.

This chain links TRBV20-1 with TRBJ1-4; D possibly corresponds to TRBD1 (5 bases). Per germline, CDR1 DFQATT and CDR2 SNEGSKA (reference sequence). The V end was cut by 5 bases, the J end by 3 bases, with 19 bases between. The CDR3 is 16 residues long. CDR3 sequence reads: CSAPQEGGAPNEKLFF. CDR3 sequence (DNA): TGCAGTGCTCCTCAGGAAGGCGGGGCTCCTAATGAAAAACTGTTTTTT.

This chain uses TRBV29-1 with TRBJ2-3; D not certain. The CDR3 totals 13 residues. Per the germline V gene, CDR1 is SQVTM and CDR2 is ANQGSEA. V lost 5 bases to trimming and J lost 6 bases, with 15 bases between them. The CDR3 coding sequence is TGCAGCGTTTCTCTAGTCAATGGGGATACGCAGTATTTT. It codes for CSVSLVNGDTQYF.

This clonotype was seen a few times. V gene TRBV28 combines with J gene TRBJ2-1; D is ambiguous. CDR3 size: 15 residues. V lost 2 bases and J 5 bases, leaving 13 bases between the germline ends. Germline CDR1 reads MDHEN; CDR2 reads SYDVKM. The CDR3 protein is CASSLRNSLHNEQFF. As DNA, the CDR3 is TGTGCCAGCAGTTTACGGAACAGCCTTCACAATGAGCAGTTCTTC.

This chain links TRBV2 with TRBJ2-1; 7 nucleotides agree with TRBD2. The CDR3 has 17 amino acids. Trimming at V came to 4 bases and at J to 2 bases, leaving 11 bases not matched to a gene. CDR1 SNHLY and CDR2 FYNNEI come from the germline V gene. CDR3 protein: CASSGATSTLTYNEQFF. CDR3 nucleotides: TGTGCCAGCAGTGGAGCGACTAGCACCTTAACCTACAATGAGCAGTTCTTC.

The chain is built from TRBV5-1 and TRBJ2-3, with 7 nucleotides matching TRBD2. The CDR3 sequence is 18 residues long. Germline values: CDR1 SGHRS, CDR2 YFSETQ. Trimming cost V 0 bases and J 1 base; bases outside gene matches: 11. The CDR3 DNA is TGCGCCAGCAGCTTGGCGCGGTTTCGGGAGGAGGGCACAGATACGCAGTATTTT. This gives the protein CASSLARFREEGTDTQYF.

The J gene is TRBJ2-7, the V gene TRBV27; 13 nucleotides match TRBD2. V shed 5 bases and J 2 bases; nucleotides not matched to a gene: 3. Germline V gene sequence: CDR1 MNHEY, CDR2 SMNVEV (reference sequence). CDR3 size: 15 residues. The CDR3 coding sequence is TGTGCCAGCAGTAGAGGGACTAGCGGGACCTACGAGCAGTACTTC. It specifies CASSRGTSGTYEQYF.